This is a list of T cell receptor beta chains from one sample in a study of Ad26.COV2.S vaccination and SARS-CoV-2 variants. The repertoire was sequenced with immunoSEQ multiplex PCR; TCRdb's copy has only in-frame clones and lacks some. The sample carries about 350,000 clones, approximately 85% recorded once. Here the sequenced sample was peripheral blood, taken in a trial of Ad26.COV2.S vaccine versus placebo. The receptors were gathered from a person between 18 and 59 years old who received the Ad26.COV2.S COVID-19 vaccine or a placebo. Both conserved end residues are part of each CDR3. D genes are given only for firm matches. Some rows have no size entry. The others give once, few or many, or a class for an expanded clone.

J: TRBJ2-1
size: -
D: TRBD2
V: TRBV11-3
DNA: TGTGCCAGCAGCTTAGAGAGAGCGGGGGCCAATGAGCAGTTCTTC
CDR3: CASSLERAGANEQFF

J: TRBJ2-3
size: -
D: TRBD2
V: TRBV6-5
DNA: TGTGCCAGCAGTTACCTAGCGGGGGTCACAGATACGCAGTATTTT
CDR3: CASSYLAGVTDTQYF

J: TRBJ1-1
size: -
D: TRBD1
V: TRBV9
DNA: TGTGCCAGCAGCGAGGGGGACAGGGACCCTGAAGCTTTCTTT
CDR3: CASSEGDRDPEAFF

J: TRBJ2-7
size: -
D: -
V: TRBV7-9
DNA: TGTGCCAGCAGCCGAAATACAGGGACCTCCTACGAGCAGTACTTC
CDR3: CASSRNTGTSYEQYF

J: TRBJ1-2
size: once
D: -
V: TRBV14
DNA: TGTGCCAGCAGCCAAGAGGCCCTCTATGGCTACACCTTC
CDR3: CASSQEALYGYTF

J: TRBJ1-2
size: many
D: -
V: TRBV6-2/TRBV6-3
DNA: TGTGCCAGCAGTTACGAGGCGGAGAATGATGGCTACACCTTC
CDR3: CASSYEAENDGYTF

J: TRBJ2-2
size: -
D: -
V: TRBV7-2
DNA: TGTGCCAGCAGCGTACGTTCGGTGACCGGGGAGCTGTTTTTT
CDR3: CASSVRSVTGELFF

J: TRBJ2-3
size: -
D: TRBD2
V: TRBV30
DNA: TGTGCCTGGAGCGTCGCGGGGGGGGATACGCAGTATTTT
CDR3: CAWSVAGGDTQYF

J: TRBJ2-3
size: -
D: -
V: TRBV7-2
DNA: TGTGCCAGCAGCTTACAGAGATCAGATACGCAGTATTTT
CDR3: CASSLQRSDTQYF

J: TRBJ2-7
size: -
D: -
V: TRBV14
DNA: TGTGCCAGCAGCCAGCTGGGCAGTACCTACGAGCAGTACTTC
CDR3: CASSQLGSTYEQYF

J: TRBJ2-2
size: -
D: TRBD2
V: TRBV18
DNA: TGTGCCAGCTCACCCCGGGAGGGTTCTGGCGGCACCGGGGAGCTGTTTTTT
CDR3: CASSPREGSGGTGELFF

J: TRBJ2-5
size: -
D: TRBD1
V: TRBV5-1
DNA: TGCGCCAGCAGCACCGGGACAGGTCAAGAGACCCAGTACTTC
CDR3: CASSTGTGQETQYF

J: TRBJ2-7
size: once
D: -
V: TRBV6-5
DNA: TGTGCCAGCAGTTGGGGACGGGTCTCCTACGAGCAGTACTTC
CDR3: CASSWGRVSYEQYF

J: TRBJ1-5
size: -
D: TRBD1
V: TRBV2
DNA: TGTGCCAGCAGCTTCCGGGACAGGGACCTCGGTATGGGACAGCCCCAGCATTTT
CDR3: CASSFRDRDLGMGQPQHF

J: TRBJ2-2
size: -
D: TRBD1
V: TRBV5-1
DNA: TGCGCCAGCAGTGCTCAGGGACAGGGGGTTGTCGGGGAGCTGTTTTTT
CDR3: CASSAQGQGVVGELFF

J: TRBJ2-7
size: -
D: TRBD2
V: TRBV10-3
DNA: TGTGCCATCAGTGAGGCTACGGGGGGTATTCCCTACGAGCAGTACTTC
CDR3: CAISEATGGIPYEQYF

J: TRBJ1-6
size: -
D: -
V: TRBV11-2
DNA: TGTGCCAGCAGCTTAGATTGGGGGGATTCACCCCTCCACTTT
CDR3: CASSLDWGDSPLHF

J: TRBJ1-1
size: -
D: TRBD1
V: TRBV5-5
DNA: TGTGCCAGCAGCTTGCAACTGGGACAGGGAAACACTGAAGCTTTCTTT
CDR3: CASSLQLGQGNTEAFF

J: TRBJ1-5
size: -
D: TRBD1
V: TRBV28
DNA: TGTGCCAGCAGGCGGAGATGGACAGGGGGGACTCAGCCCCAGCATTTT
CDR3: CASRRRWTGGTQPQHF

J: TRBJ1-2
size: -
D: -
V: TRBV30
DNA: TGTGCCTGGAGTGGAGGGGTGGTTGGCTACACCTTC
CDR3: CAWSGGVVGYTF

J: TRBJ1-1
size: -
D: -
V: TRBV18
DNA: TGTGCCAGCTCACCATATCGACCGGGAGAGGCTATGAACACTGAAGCTTTCTTT
CDR3: CASSPYRPGEAMNTEAFF

J: TRBJ1-1
size: -
D: -
V: TRBV5-4
DNA: TGTGCCAGCAGCGAACTAGGGGGGCGCGCCACTGAAGCTTTCTTT
CDR3: CASSELGGRATEAFF

J: TRBJ2-1
size: -
D: -
V: TRBV27
DNA: TGTGCCAGCAGCCGGGACGGTTTTAGCTCCTACAATGAGCAGTTCTTC
CDR3: CASSRDGFSSYNEQFF

J: TRBJ2-1
size: -
D: -
V: TRBV5-1
DNA: TGCGCCAGCAGCTTGAGTCTTAACAATGAGCAGTTCTTC
CDR3: CASSLSLNNEQFF

J: TRBJ2-5
size: -
D: -
V: TRBV18
DNA: TGTGCCAGCTCACCCGGCCTTGGGGGGATGAGGACCCAGTACTTC
CDR3: CASSPGLGGMRTQYF

J: TRBJ2-2
size: -
D: -
V: TRBV21-1
DNA: TGTGCCAGCAGCAAATACACCCTCTGGGCGAACACCGGGGAGCTGTTTTTT
CDR3: CASSKYTLWANTGELFF

J: TRBJ1-6
size: -
D: TRBD1
V: TRBV28
DNA: TGTGCCAGCAGTTTACACCGGGACAGTAATTCACCCCTCCACTTT
CDR3: CASSLHRDSNSPLHF

J: TRBJ2-1
size: -
D: TRBD1
V: TRBV18
DNA: TGTGCCAGCTCACCAAATCGACAGGGAAAGAATTACAATGAGCAGTTCTTC
CDR3: CASSPNRQGKNYNEQFF

J: TRBJ2-5
size: -
D: TRBD2
V: TRBV7-2
DNA: TGTGCCAGCAGCTTAAGCGGGAGGATCGCAGAGACCCAGTACTTC
CDR3: CASSLSGRIAETQYF

J: TRBJ2-1
size: once
D: TRBD2
V: TRBV29-1
DNA: TGCAGCGTCGGGGGGGGTAGCTCCTACAATGAGCAGTTCTTC
CDR3: CSVGGGSSYNEQFF

J: TRBJ2-1
size: -
D: TRBD2
V: TRBV19
DNA: TGTGCCAGTAGTATGGGTTCGGCTAGCGGGAGTAGAAATGAGCAGTTCTTC
CDR3: CASSMGSASGSRNEQFF

J: TRBJ2-1
size: -
D: -
V: TRBV7-9
DNA: TGTGCCAGCAGCTTAGATCTGCATGGGCAGTTCTTC
CDR3: CASSLDLHGQFF

J: TRBJ1-2
size: -
D: -
V: TRBV10-2
DNA: TGCGCCAGCACTCGGACAGTATTCTATGGCTACACCTTC
CDR3: CASTRTVFYGYTF

J: TRBJ2-7
size: -
D: TRBD2
V: TRBV7-2
DNA: TGTGCCAGCAGCGATAGGACTAGCGGGGGGTACGAGCAGTACTTC
CDR3: CASSDRTSGGYEQYF

J: TRBJ2-2
size: -
D: -
V: TRBV5-4
DNA: TGTGCCAGCAGCTTGGTTTTAGGGAACACCGGGGAGCTGTTTTTT
CDR3: CASSLVLGNTGELFF

J: TRBJ2-5
size: -
D: -
V: TRBV6-5
DNA: TGTGCCAGCAGCCTCCGCGGCGGACAAGAGACCCAGTACTTC
CDR3: CASSLRGGQETQYF

J: TRBJ1-6
size: -
D: -
V: TRBV5-1
DNA: TGCGCCAGCAGCTTACAGGGCGGGAGTTATTCACCCCTCCACTTT
CDR3: CASSLQGGSYSPLHF

J: TRBJ2-3
size: -
D: -
V: TRBV15
DNA: TGTGCCACCAGCAGACAGGAGGGGGGAAGCACAGATACGCAGTATTTT
CDR3: CATSRQEGGSTDTQYF

J: TRBJ1-6
size: -
D: -
V: TRBV2
DNA: TGTGCCAGCAGTGTGTTACAACCGGGTTCACCCCTCCACTTT
CDR3: CASSVLQPGSPLHF

J: TRBJ2-1
size: once
D: -
V: TRBV27
DNA: TGTGCCAGCAGTTTGAGGGGGGCGGATGAGCAGTTCTTC
CDR3: CASSLRGADEQFF

J: TRBJ1-2
size: -
D: -
V: TRBV25-1
DNA: TGTGCCAGCAGTGGGTTCCGGACCCCTGAACTCTACTATGGCTACACCTTC
CDR3: CASSGFRTPELYYGYTF

J: TRBJ2-1
size: once
D: TRBD2
V: TRBV28
DNA: TGTGCCAGCAGTCCTAGCGGGAGAGATGAGCAGTTCTTC
CDR3: CASSPSGRDEQFF

J: TRBJ2-3
size: -
D: -
V: TRBV10-3
DNA: TGTGCCACCGGGCGGGCGGTAGGGCCCACCCACGATACGCAGTATTTT
CDR3: CATGRAVGPTHDTQYF

J: TRBJ2-5
size: -
D: -
V: TRBV2
DNA: TGTGCCAGCGGTCCGGACTACCAAGAGACCCAGTACTTC
CDR3: CASGPDYQETQYF

J: TRBJ1-1
size: -
D: -
V: TRBV7-2
DNA: TGTGCCAGCAGCCAGACTCTCAGGGGAAGGAGGAACACTGAAGCTTTCTTT
CDR3: CASSQTLRGRRNTEAFF

J: TRBJ2-4
size: -
D: -
V: TRBV5-3
DNA: TGTGCCAGAAGGCCCCTCCAAAAAGGATTGAAGGGAGTTACAGCCAAAAACATTCAGTACTTC
CDR3: CARRPLQKGLKGVTAKNIQYF

J: TRBJ2-7
size: -
D: -
V: TRBV7-9
DNA: TGTGCCAGCAGCTTAGCCCCCTGGACTGAGGTCTCCTACGAGCAGTACTTC
CDR3: CASSLAPWTEVSYEQYF

J: TRBJ2-5
size: -
D: TRBD1
V: TRBV27
DNA: TGTGCCAGCAGTTTGGACAGGGGCACCAAAGAGACCCAGTACTTC
CDR3: CASSLDRGTKETQYF

J: TRBJ2-1
size: -
D: -
V: TRBV4-1
DNA: TGCGCCAGCAGCCAACGCGGGCTAGATTACTACAATGAGCAGTTCTTC
CDR3: CASSQRGLDYYNEQFF

J: TRBJ2-7
size: -
D: TRBD2
V: TRBV5-1
DNA: TGCGCCAGCAGCTTGCTGCCAAGCGGGAGGGAGTACGAGCAGTACTTC
CDR3: CASSLLPSGREYEQYF